This T cell receptor beta chain was sequenced in a study of T cell changes during pregnancy in multiple sclerosis. Clones were read by immunoSEQ multiplex PCR, and TCRdb kept only the in-frame ones, dropping some. Of about 5,200 clones listed, approximately 80% were seen once; the top ten hold about 16%. The clonotype originates from a female donor in good health, enrolled as a control in a pregnancy study. The sample consisted of CD8+ T cells from peripheral blood mononuclear cells, taken in the second trimester of pregnancy.

CDR3 nucleotide sequence: TGTGCCAGCAGGGTGGGGGGAGAAGAGACCCAGTACTTC. Its protein is CASRVGGEETQYF. This chain links TRBV6-5 with TRBJ2-5; D is possibly TRBD2 (6 bases). CDR3 size: 13 residues. Trimming shortened V by 6 bases and J by 3 bases, and 11 bases separated the two germline ends. Germline V gene lookup returns CDR1 MNHEY and CDR2 SVGAGI.